The 9 T cell receptor delta chains listed next were all sequenced from one sample in a study of γδ T cells in repeated Plasmodium falciparum infection. TCRdb reanalysed the multiplex PCR reads with CATT. The sample records roughly 90,000 delta-chain clones, 1.4% being singletons. Flow sorting of PBMC yielded separate Vgamma9/Vdelta2+ and Vdelta2-negative gammadelta T cell populations for bulk repertoire analysis. The sequencing sample was made of gamma-delta T cells from blood. These receptors all come from a pool of human donors (malaria-infected and uninfected, not separated).

This clone was seen a handful of times. The protein TCRdb lists belongs to a much larger clone and differs from this DNA's translation at residue 6, which points to a read error; the protein shown is made from the DNA. J is TRDJ1 and V is TRDV2, with D hard to call. The J gene is not listed in TCRdb, so it was assigned here from a DNA match to germline. This CDR3 contains 13 residues. V dropped 0 bases and J dropped 4 bases, with 8 bases sitting between them. The germline V gene has CDR1 GEAIGNYY and CDR2 EKD. The CDR3 protein is CACDTEIGDKLIF. CDR3 nucleotide sequence: TGTGCCTGTGACACCGAGATAGGCGATAAACTCATCTTT.

Concerning this clone itself: The amino acid sequence in TCRdb belongs to a much larger clone and departs from this DNA's translation at residue 14, likely a sequencing read error; the sequence shown is translated from the DNA. The chain recombines TRDV1 with TRDJ1; D possibly corresponds to TRDD2 (6 bases). As TCRdb names no J gene, one was assigned here on the basis of a DNA match to germline. The CDR3 is made up of 22 amino acids. V was cut by 3 bases and J by 0 bases, with 32 bases left in between. Germline loops: CDR1 TSWWSYY, CDR2 QGS. DNA of the CDR3: TGTGCTCTTGGGGAGCCTCTTCATCTTCCTTCTAGTACTGAGGTGCACACCGATAAACTCATCTTT. Amino acids: CALGEPLHLPSSTEVHTDKLIF.

This clone was picked up a small number of times. The amino acid sequence in TCRdb belongs to a much larger clone and departs from this DNA's translation at residues 13 and 19, likely a sequencing read error; the sequence shown is translated from the DNA. The chain carries TRDV2 and TRDJ1; 8 nucleotides agree with TRDD3. The CDR3 loop spans 21 amino acids. CDR1 is GEAIGNYY and CDR2 is EKD in the germline V gene. In DNA, the CDR3 is TGTGCCTGTGACACCCGGCCTTCGTACGTACTGGGGGTCTCGTACACCGATAAACCCATCTTT. This translates into CACDTRPSYVLGVSYTDKPIF.

This clone was detected only a few times. A far larger clone differs by one base, so this is likely a read error. This sample includes further DNA sequences coding for the same CDR3. The rearrangement uses TRDV1 and TRDJ1; the match to TRDD3 covers 9 bases. The J gene, absent from TCRdb, was called here by matching the DNA to germline. Per the germline V gene, CDR1 is TSWWSYY and CDR2 is QGS. This CDR3 spans 27 amino acids. DNA of the CDR3: TGTGCTCTCGGGGAAGTGAGAGTCCGAAAACCAGTACAGCTACTGGGGGAGAGATACTGGGACACCGATAAACTCATCTTT. Translation gives CALGEVRVRKPVQLLGERYWDTDKLIF.

This clone was counted only a few times. The TCRdb protein comes from a much larger clone and disagrees with this DNA's translation at residue 19, likely due to a read error; the protein given here is derived from the DNA. The V and J genes are TRDV1 and TRDJ1; TRDD3 aligns across 12 bases. The CDR3 has 21 amino acids. Germline V gene lookup returns CDR1 TSWWSYY and CDR2 QGS. CDR3 DNA: TGTGCTCTGTCGCCTTCCTACAGACCACTGGGGGATACACCGTACACCGATAAACCCATCTTT. Translation gives CALSPSYRPLGDTPYTDKPIF.

This clone showed up just a few times. The chain carries TRDV1 and TRDJ1; tentative D call: TRDD3 (6 bases). TCRdb records no J gene; here it was assigned by comparing the DNA to germline. CDR3 length equals 22 residues. Germline CDR1 reads TSWWSYY; CDR2 reads QGS. Trimming removed 2 bases at V and 3 bases at J, with 34 bases between. CDR3 region: CALGEIRLRRILPLGGADKLIF. The CDR3 bases are TGTGCTCTTGGGGAAATCCGCCTACGGCGGATATTGCCCCTTGGGGGTGCCGATAAACTCATCTTT.

A remark on this clone: A read error likely explains this, since a far larger clone differs by one base. Other nucleotide sequences in the sample specify the same CDR3. The chain uses TRDV2 and TRDJ1; TRDD3 agrees at 12 bases. CDR3 length: 20 residues. The V gene's germline CDR1 is GEAIGNYY and CDR2 EKD. In nucleotides, the CDR3 is TGTGCCTGTGACACCGATTTACCCAACTCTACTGGGGGATACACCGATAAACTCATCTTC. As protein: CACDTDLPNSTGGYTDKLIF.

This clone was counted ten times or more. This rearrangement joins TRDV3 to TRDJ1; D may be TRDD3 (10 bases). The germline CDR1 and CDR2 sequences are TVYSNPD and GDNSRS (reference sequence). V dropped 1 base and J dropped 6 bases, with 33 bases sitting between them. The CDR3 spans 19 residues. DNA for the CDR3: TGTGCCTTTACTCCCAGCCCTTCCTACGGGGGGATACGAGCTAATAAACTCATCTTT. This codes for CAFTPSPSYGGIRANKLIF. The full variable domain, with the rest looked up from reference TRDV3 and TRDJ1, is CDKVTQSSPDQTVASGSEVVLLCTYDTVYSNPDLFWYRIRPDYSFQFVFYGDNSRSEGADFTQGRFSVKHILTQKAFHLVISPVRTEDSATYYCAFTPSPSYGGIRANKLIFGKGTRVTVEP.

This clone was seen more than once but under ten times. TCRdb shows a much larger clone's protein in place of this DNA's translation, and the two differ at residue 11, likely through a read error; the protein shown is translated from the DNA. The chain joins TRDV2 to TRDJ1; TRDD3 aligns across 8 bases. This CDR3 region has 18 residues. Per germline, CDR1 GEAIGNYY and CDR2 EKD. J gave up 5 bases and V 4 bases, and 20 bases lay outside the gene matches. CDR3 DNA: TGTGCCTGTGAAGGGATACGCGAAGGGAAATCATCCCCAGATAAACTCATCTTT. Amino acid sequence: CACEGIREGKSSPDKLIF.